This TCR beta chain was captured by sequencing in a study of PD-1 blockade in mismatch repair-deficient tumors. Produced via immunoSEQ multiplex PCR; TCRdb's table is partial and in-frame only. The sample consists of around 50,000 clones, 77% of them appearing once. PCR or immunohistochemistry showed mismatch repair deficiency in every enrolled patient. The germline V gene has CDR1 MGHRA and CDR2 YSYEKL. Losses at the gene ends were 0 bases for V and 5 bases for J; bases not matched to a gene: 12. This CDR3 has 18 residues. The receptor comes from an adult with mismatch repair-deficient cancer. V and J are TRBV4-1 and TRBJ2-5, with 10 bases matching TRBD2. The source was PBMCs, collected before pembrolizumab treatment. The CDR3 spells CASSQDPSPSGSRETQYF. The CDR3 DNA follows: TGCGCCAGCAGCCAAGACCCCTCCCCTAGCGGGAGTCGGGAGACCCAGTACTTC.